Presented here are 13 T cell receptor beta chains from one specimen sequenced in a study of Graves' ophthalmopathy and Graves' hyperthyroidism. From RNA, the CDR3 regions of TCR beta chains were amplified and sequenced. Amplification began with first-round RT-PCR using HTBI primers, then second-round multiplex PCR was performed. TCRdb ran MiXCR on the multiplex PCR reads and lists one entry per CDR3 protein. The repertoire has hundreds of thousands of distinct CDR3 sequences, about a fifth of them found once; the top ten carry 7.1%. The sample taken for sequencing was peripheral blood. These TCRs come from a woman under 30 with stable Graves' hyperthyroidism. Some clones in this sample may be carry-over from other donors' samples.

In its sample, this clonotype was seen many times. CDR3 amino acids: CASRAGGRSYGYTF. The CDR3 DNA reads TGTGCCAGCAGGGCTGGGGGACGATCCTATGGCTACACCTTC. J is TRBJ1-2 and V is TRBV6-5; a possible D gene is TRBD1 (5 bases). Germline CDR1 MNHEY, CDR2 SVGAGI. V lost 6 bases and J 4 bases, leaving 15 bases between the germline ends. The CDR3 spans 14 residues.

As concerns this clonotype: A much more abundant neighbour one base away suggests this may be a read error. The CDR3 DNA reads TGTGCCAGGAGTGATCAGTCTAACTATGGCTACACCTTC. This encodes CARSDQSNYGYTF. The chain combines TRBV2 with TRBJ1-2; no clear D. The germline CDR1 and CDR2 sequences are SNHLY and FYNNEI. The CDR3 runs 13 residues.

This clonotype was counted many times. The rearrangement links TRBV7-9 to TRBJ1-2; tentatively, D is TRBD1 (6 bases). This CDR3 comprises 17 residues. CDR1 SEHNR and CDR2 FQNEAQ come from the germline V gene (reference sequence). V lost 2 bases to trimming and J lost 6 bases, with 22 bases between them. The CDR3 spells CASSLIPGARTADGYTF. As DNA, the CDR3 is TGTGCCAGCAGCTTAATTCCGGGGGCGAGGACAGCCGATGGCTACACCTTC.

This clonotype was observed at least ten times. The CDR3 sequence: CAISEPGLAGGKETQYF. The CDR3 nucleotides are TGTGCCATCAGTGAGCCCGGACTAGCGGGAGGCAAAGAGACCCAGTACTTC. The chain is built from TRBV10-3 and TRBJ2-5, with TRBD2 matching over 14 bases. Germline V gives CDR1 ENHRY, CDR2 SYGVKD. CDR3 length: 17 residues. Trimming removed 2 bases from V and 3 bases from J; junction bases left unmatched: 5.

The chain is built from TRBV6-2 or TRBV6-3 and TRBJ1-1, with 7 bases lining up with TRBD1. CDR3 length: 13 residues. With 10 bases clipped from V and 3 bases from J, the junction kept 8 bases outside the gene matches. Per germline, CDR1 MNHEY and CDR2 SVGEGT. The CDR3 sequence is CANTPTGHTEAFF. CDR3 bases: TGTGCCAACACTCCGACAGGGCACACTGAAGCTTTCTTT.

The V call is TRBV2, the J call TRBJ1-6; D is uncertain. Germline lookup yields CDR1 SNHLY and CDR2 FYNNEI. V lost 0 bases and J lost 12, with 12 bases in between. There are 14 residues in the CDR3. As DNA, the CDR3 is TGTGCCAGCAGTGAAGCGCAGTACACCCGACCCCTCCACTTT. As protein: CASSEAQYTRPLHF.

This clonotype was detected ten times or more. The chain couples TRBV5-6 to TRBJ1-1, with 8 nucleotides matching TRBD1. CDR1 and CDR2 from the germline V gene are SGHDT and YYEEEE. V lost 4 bases to trimming and J lost 8 bases; unmatched junction nucleotides: 4. This CDR3 comprises 12 residues. CDR3 DNA sequence: TGTGCCAGCAGCCTAAGGACAGGGGAAGCTTTCTTT. Translating it yields CASSLRTGEAFF.

This clonotype was observed many times. The chain combines TRBV6-2 or TRBV6-3 with TRBJ2-7; 8 bases match TRBD1. Germline trimming cut 6 bases from V and 3 bases from J; bases unmatched to any gene: 7. Germline V gene sequence: CDR1 MNHEY, CDR2 SVGEGT. The CDR3 is 14 residues long. CDR3 residues: CASSSGQGIYEQYF. The CDR3 DNA reads as TGTGCCAGCAGCAGCGGACAGGGAATCTACGAGCAGTACTTC.

This clonotype was picked up many times. This chain links TRBV6-1 with TRBJ2-2; tentatively, D is TRBD2 (6 bases). V was cut by 7 bases and J by 4 bases, with 13 bases left in between. Per germline, CDR1 MNHNS and CDR2 SASEGT. This CDR3 has 14 residues. CDR3 in amino acids: CASTLDGGTGELFF. CDR3 DNA sequence: TGTGCCAGCACCCTTGACGGGGGCACCGGGGAGCTGTTTTTT.

This clonotype was seen at least ten times. The chain carries TRBV29-1 and TRBJ2-7; D tentatively fits TRBD1 or TRBD2 (5 bases each). CDR1 and CDR2 from the germline V gene are SQVTM and ANQGSEA. This CDR3 contains 12 residues. The ends were cut back, 4 bases at V and 3 bases at J, with 10 bases in the middle. The CDR3 is CSVAGRSYEQYF. The CDR3 DNA reads as TGCAGCGTTGCGGGACGGAGCTACGAGCAGTACTTC.

The chain carries TRBV11-3 and TRBJ2-7; D not certain. Germline-derived CDR1 and CDR2 are SGHNT and YENEEA. Deletions cut 4 bases from V and 6 bases from J, with 16 bases between. The CDR3 totals 14 residues. The CDR3 nucleotides read TGTGCCAGCAGCTCCCGGGCAGGTGGTTCCGAGCAGTACTTC. Translated, it gives CASSSRAGGSEQYF. Combining the CDR3 with reference TRBV11-3 and TRBJ2-7 gives the whole variable domain EAGVVQSPRYKIIEKKQPVAFWCNPISGHNTLYWYLQNLGQGPELLIRYENEEAVDDSQLPKDRFSAERLKGVDSTLKIQPAELGDSAVYLCASSSRAGGSEQYFGPGTRLTVT.

The genes are TRBV20-1 and TRBJ2-5; D perhaps matches TRBD2 (6 bases). Germline V gene data show CDR1 as DFQATT and CDR2 as SNEGSKA (reference sequence). This CDR3 has 18 residues. V shed 0 bases and J shed 1 base, with 21 bases lying between them. As DNA, the CDR3 is TGCAGTGCTAGAGATGTATGGGCCGTACGGGAGTTCCAAGAGACCCAGTACTTC. This codes for CSARDVWAVREFQETQYF.

The chain links TRBV6-5 to TRBJ1-1; weak D call: TRBD1 (5 bases). CDR1 and CDR2 (germline): MNHEY, SVGAGI. The CDR3 consists of 15 residues. V was cut by 5 bases and J by 3 bases, with 16 bases left in between. CDR3 in DNA: TGTGCCAGCAGTACCGAATACCGGGGGGACACTGAAGCTTTCTTT. Encoded protein: CASSTEYRGDTEAFF.